This T cell receptor (beta chain) was recorded in a study of shared clonotypes between healthy human individuals. Across the study: CD4 naive and CD4 memory each took three plates per donor, while CD8 naive took two and CD8 memory one.

Produced via immunoSEQ multiplex PCR; TCRdb's table is partial and in-frame only. The sample shows roughly 2 million clones, 90% to 96% of them seen only once. V lost 4 bases to trimming and J lost 2 bases, with 18 bases between them. The CDR3 is made up of 17 amino acids. Germline lookup yields CDR1 MDHEN and CDR2 SYDVKM. The source of this sequence is a man aged 18 to 29 in good health. The sample comprised naive CD4+ T cells sorted from blood. Subset given: CD45RA+ positively selected. The V call is TRBV28, the J call TRBJ2-1; possibly TRBD1 or TRBD2 for D (5 bases each). As DNA, the CDR3 is TGTGCCAGCAGTTCCCCCGGCGGTGGGGGTCCCTACAATGAGCAGTTCTTC. Its protein product is CASSSPGGGGPYNEQFF.